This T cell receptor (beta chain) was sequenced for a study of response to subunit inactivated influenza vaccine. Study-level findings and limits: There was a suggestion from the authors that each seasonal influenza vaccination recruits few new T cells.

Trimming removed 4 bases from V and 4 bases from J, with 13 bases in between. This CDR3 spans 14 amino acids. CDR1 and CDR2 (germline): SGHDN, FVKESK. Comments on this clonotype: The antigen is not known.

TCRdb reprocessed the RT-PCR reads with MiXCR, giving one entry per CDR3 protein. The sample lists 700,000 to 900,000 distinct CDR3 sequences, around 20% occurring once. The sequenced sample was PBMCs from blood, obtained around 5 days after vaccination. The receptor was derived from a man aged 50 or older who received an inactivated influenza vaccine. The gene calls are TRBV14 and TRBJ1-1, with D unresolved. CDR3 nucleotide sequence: TGTGCCAGCAGCCGTTCACAGCATAGCACTGAAGCTTTCTTT. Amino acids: CASSRSQHSTEAFF.